Listed below are T cell receptor beta chains from one sample, sequenced in a study of neurological immune-mediated disorders. From the 5' RACE reads, TCRdb called clonotypes with MiXCR, one entry per CDR3 protein. Of around 44,000 distinct CDR3 sequences listed, around 13% are singletons. The sequenced material came from CD4+ T cells from blood. The receptors stem from a woman in her sixties with HTLV-1-associated myelopathy (HAM/TSP). Each CDR3 is given with its conserved first and last residue. Each record gives: CDR3 DNA, CDR3 protein, D gene, clone size, J gene, V gene. D genes are given only for firm matches. Clone size is shown for a subset of rows, as once, few, many or a class of expanded clone.

CDR3nt: TGCGCCAGCAGCTTGGATGCAGGGCACTATGGCAACACCTTC; CDR3aa: CASSLDAGHYGNTF; d_gene: -; abundance: -; j_gene: TRBJ1-2; v_gene: TRBV5-1
CDR3nt: TGCAGTGCTAGTCCGATCGGGGGCTCCGGGGAGCTGTTTTTT; CDR3aa: CSASPIGGSGELFF; d_gene: -; abundance: many; j_gene: TRBJ2-2; v_gene: TRBV20-1
CDR3nt: TGTGCCAGTAGTTCCAGCCGGGCGAGCTTCTACACTGAAGCTTTCTTT; CDR3aa: CASSSSRASFYTEAFF; d_gene: -; abundance: many; j_gene: TRBJ1-1; v_gene: TRBV19
CDR3nt: TGCGCCAGCAGCTTGGGACAGTCCGGGGAGCTGTTTTTT; CDR3aa: CASSLGQSGELFF; d_gene: -; abundance: many; j_gene: TRBJ2-2; v_gene: TRBV5-1
CDR3nt: TGTGCCAGCAGCCGCAACCTCCAGGGGGAAGAGCAGTACTTC; CDR3aa: CASSRNLQGEEQYF; d_gene: TRBD1; abundance: many; j_gene: TRBJ2-7; v_gene: TRBV4-2
CDR3nt: TGTGCCAGCTCACCAATATCAGACCCCGGGGAGCTGTTTTTT; CDR3aa: CASSPISDPGELFF; d_gene: -; abundance: -; j_gene: TRBJ2-2; v_gene: TRBV18
CDR3nt: TGCGCCAGCAGCCCTACAGGGGGTCGCACTGAAGCTTTCTTT; CDR3aa: CASSPTGGRTEAFF; d_gene: TRBD1; abundance: many; j_gene: TRBJ1-1; v_gene: TRBV5-1
CDR3nt: TGTGCCAGCAGCCCCATTAGGACAGATAATTCACCCCTCCACTTT; CDR3aa: CASSPIRTDNSPLHF; d_gene: -; abundance: many; j_gene: TRBJ1-6; v_gene: TRBV11-2
CDR3nt: TGTGCCAGCAGCTTAATGGTCCCGACAGGGCAAGAGACCCAGTACTTC; CDR3aa: CASSLMVPTGQETQYF; d_gene: TRBD1; abundance: many; j_gene: TRBJ2-5; v_gene: TRBV7-8
CDR3nt: TGCAGTGCTAGAGATCGGGGGGGTTACAATGAGCAGTTCTTC; CDR3aa: CSARDRGGYNEQFF; d_gene: TRBD2; abundance: many; j_gene: TRBJ2-1; v_gene: TRBV20-1